Listed below are T cell receptor beta chains from one sample, sequenced in a study of T cells in Graves' hyperthyroidism and ophthalmopathy. TCRdb independently ran MiXCR on the multiplex PCR reads; one entry per CDR3 protein. The sample holds hundreds of thousands of distinct CDR3 sequences; 22% are singletons and the top ten take about 49%. Sequenced: blood. These receptors were taken from a woman aged 65 to 85 with Graves' ophthalmopathy. Both conserved end residues are part of each CDR3. The D gene is left open where the match is weak. The size of a clone is reported for some rows only, either as once, few or many, or as a class for expanded clones.

d_gene: .
j_gene: TRBJ1-1
abundance: .
v_gene: TRBV6-1
CDR3nt: TGTGCCAGCAGTGAAGTGGGCGAGGGCGCTTTCTTT
CDR3aa: CASSEVGEGAFF

d_gene: .
j_gene: TRBJ1-6
abundance: .
v_gene: TRBV7-9
CDR3nt: TGTGCCAGCAGCCACGGAGGATTTAATTCACCCCTCCACTTT
CDR3aa: CASSHGGFNSPLHF

d_gene: TRBD2
j_gene: TRBJ2-3
abundance: few
v_gene: TRBV7-2
CDR3nt: TGTGCCAGCAGCCAACGACTAGCGGCTAGCACAGATACGCAGTATTTT
CDR3aa: CASSQRLAASTDTQYF

d_gene: .
j_gene: TRBJ1-5
abundance: few
v_gene: TRBV6-1
CDR3nt: TGTGCCAGCACTCTGAGCATTTATCAGCCCCAGCATTTT
CDR3aa: CASTLSIYQPQHF

d_gene: TRBD1
j_gene: TRBJ2-7
abundance: .
v_gene: TRBV30
CDR3nt: TGTGCCTGGAGCTGGACAGGGGGCTACGAGCAGTACTTC
CDR3aa: CAWSWTGGYEQYF

d_gene: TRBD1
j_gene: TRBJ1-2
abundance: .
v_gene: TRBV7-2
CDR3nt: TGTGCCAGCAGCTTAGCTGGACAGGGGCTTCCCTATGGCTACACCTTC
CDR3aa: CASSLAGQGLPYGYTF

d_gene: TRBD2
j_gene: TRBJ2-3
abundance: many
v_gene: TRBV12-3/TRBV12-4
CDR3nt: TGTGCCAGCAGCCGCCGACTAGCGGCGGGGGGAGGAGATACGCAGTATTTT
CDR3aa: CASSRRLAAGGGDTQYF

d_gene: .
j_gene: TRBJ2-1
abundance: few
v_gene: TRBV6-4
CDR3nt: TGTGCCAGCAGTGTTGAGGGCGGCTCCTACAATGAGCAGTTCTTC
CDR3aa: CASSVEGGSYNEQFF

d_gene: .
j_gene: TRBJ2-1
abundance: many
v_gene: TRBV28
CDR3nt: TGTGCCAGCAGGGTGCAGGGACGCTACAATGAGCAGTTCTTC
CDR3aa: CASRVQGRYNEQFF

d_gene: TRBD1
j_gene: TRBJ2-2
abundance: many
v_gene: TRBV2
CDR3nt: TGTGCCAGCAGTGAGGGGACAGGGGTAACCGGGGAGCTGTTTTTT
CDR3aa: CASSEGTGVTGELFF

d_gene: TRBD2
j_gene: TRBJ2-7
abundance: .
v_gene: TRBV10-3
CDR3nt: TGTGCCATCAGGGGAGCGGGAGGGCCCTACGAGCAGTACTTC
CDR3aa: CAIRGAGGPYEQYF

d_gene: .
j_gene: TRBJ2-2
abundance: .
v_gene: TRBV6-1
CDR3nt: TGTGCCAGCAGTGGGGGAGCGAACACCGGGGAGCTGTTTTTT
CDR3aa: CASSGGANTGELFF

d_gene: TRBD1
j_gene: TRBJ2-5
abundance: .
v_gene: TRBV19
CDR3nt: TGTGCCAGTAGCCCCGCCCGGGACAGGGGCCGGGAGACCCAGTACTTC
CDR3aa: CASSPARDRGRETQYF

d_gene: .
j_gene: TRBJ2-7
abundance: .
v_gene: TRBV6-1
CDR3nt: TGTGCCAGCAGTCGCGCCCCCTACGAGCAGTACTTC
CDR3aa: CASSRAPYEQYF

d_gene: .
j_gene: TRBJ1-6
abundance: .
v_gene: TRBV15
CDR3nt: TGTGCCACCAGCAGAGGGGGGGGCTCCTATAATTCACCCCTCCACTTT
CDR3aa: CATSRGGGSYNSPLHF

d_gene: .
j_gene: TRBJ2-1
abundance: few
v_gene: TRBV6-2/TRBV6-3
CDR3nt: TGTGCCAGCAGTTACGGGGGGCGGCCCAAGTTCTTC
CDR3aa: CASSYGGRPKFF

d_gene: TRBD2
j_gene: TRBJ2-1
abundance: few
v_gene: TRBV13
CDR3nt: TGTGCCAGCAGCTTTCAAGATAGCGGGAGAAGGAATGAGCAGTTCTTC
CDR3aa: CASSFQDSGRRNEQFF

d_gene: .
j_gene: TRBJ2-7
abundance: many
v_gene: TRBV2
CDR3nt: TGTGCCAGCAGCGAAGATTACGAGCAGTACTTC
CDR3aa: CASSEDYEQYF

d_gene: .
j_gene: TRBJ1-1
abundance: few
v_gene: TRBV28
CDR3nt: TGTGCCAGCACTCTAAGCCAGGGTCTGGCTGAAGCTTTCTTT
CDR3aa: CASTLSQGLAEAFF

d_gene: .
j_gene: TRBJ1-1
abundance: few
v_gene: TRBV28
CDR3nt: TGTGCCAGCAGCTTGGCACAGATGGAAGCTTTCTTT
CDR3aa: CASSLAQMEAFF

d_gene: TRBD1
j_gene: TRBJ2-1
abundance: .
v_gene: TRBV7-6
CDR3nt: TGTGCCAGCAGCTTCACCACGGGACAGGGCCACAATGAGCAGTTCTTC
CDR3aa: CASSFTTGQGHNEQFF

d_gene: .
j_gene: TRBJ1-4
abundance: few
v_gene: TRBV5-1
CDR3nt: TGCGCCAGCAGCTTGGCCGGGACAAGGGAACTGTTTTTT
CDR3aa: CASSLAGTRELFF

d_gene: TRBD1
j_gene: TRBJ2-5
abundance: .
v_gene: TRBV10-3
CDR3nt: TGTGCCTCCTCGACAGGGAATAAGACCCAGTACTTC
CDR3aa: CASSTGNKTQYF

d_gene: .
j_gene: TRBJ2-5
abundance: .
v_gene: TRBV6-1
CDR3nt: TGTGCCAGCAGTGAAAAACGGCTTAGGGGAGAGACCCAGTACTTC
CDR3aa: CASSEKRLRGETQYF

d_gene: .
j_gene: TRBJ1-5
abundance: .
v_gene: TRBV20-1
CDR3nt: TGCAGTGCTGGCAGGGGCCGGGGCAATCAGCCCCAGCATTTT
CDR3aa: CSAGRGRGNQPQHF

d_gene: .
j_gene: TRBJ1-1
abundance: .
v_gene: TRBV5-1
CDR3nt: TGCGCCAGCAGCTTGGGACGGCCAATGAACACTGAAGCTTTCTTT
CDR3aa: CASSLGRPMNTEAFF